These T cell receptor beta chains were read from a single sample in a study of blood T cells in healthy people across ages. TCRdb passed the 5' RACE reads through MiXCR, listing each CDR3 protein once. The sample shows some 920,000 distinct CDR3 sequences, just over 50% of them seen only once. The material sequenced was blood. The source of these receptors is a woman aged 60-75 years in good health. Both conserved end residues are part of each CDR3. The order of the fields is D gene, J gene, V gene, clone size, CDR3 protein, CDR3 DNA. D genes are given only for firm matches. The size of a clone is reported for some rows only, either as once, few or many, or as a class for expanded clones.

TRBD1 TRBJ2-3 TRBV29-1 NA CSVTGGGTDTQYF TGCAGCGTGACAGGGGGCGGCACAGATACGCAGTATTTT
NA TRBJ2-1 TRBV15 NA CATSRGRDWALNEQFF TGTGCCACCAGCAGAGGCCGGGACTGGGCCCTCAATGAGCAGTTCTTC
NA TRBJ1-2 TRBV3-1 NA CASSQAAGRNYGYTF TGTGCCAGCAGCCAAGCAGCAGGGAGGAACTATGGCTACACCTTC
NA TRBJ2-5 TRBV15 few CATSRSGFGKETQYF TGTGCCACCAGCAGATCGGGATTCGGGAAAGAGACCCAGTACTTC
TRBD2 TRBJ2-5 TRBV10-3 NA CAISSGLAREETQYF TGTGCCATTAGTTCCGGACTAGCGAGAGAGGAGACCCAGTACTTC
TRBD2 TRBJ2-1 TRBV10-3 once CAISEIAGVINEQFF TGTGCCATCAGTGAGATAGCGGGAGTTATCAATGAGCAGTTCTTC
TRBD2 TRBJ2-3 TRBV20-1 few CSAGTSGKGDTQYF TGCAGTGCTGGGACTAGCGGGAAAGGAGATACGCAGTATTTT
TRBD1 TRBJ2-7 TRBV28 NA CASSFEGQGVREQYF TGTGCCAGCAGTTTCGAGGGACAGGGTGTCCGCGAGCAGTACTTC
NA TRBJ1-5 TRBV20-1 NA CSARAGFNQPQHF TGCAGTGCTAGAGCGGGCTTCAATCAGCCCCAGCATTTT
NA TRBJ1-2 TRBV6-2/TRBV6-3 NA CASRGTAKGLSNYGYTF TGTGCCAGCAGGGGGACTGCAAAAGGGTTGTCTAACTATGGCTACACCTTC
TRBD2 TRBJ2-7 TRBV20-1 few CSARGASGRSYEQYF TGCAGTGCTAGGGGGGCCAGCGGGAGGTCGTACGAGCAGTACTTC
NA TRBJ2-1 TRBV6-2/TRBV6-3 NA CASNSPGASYNEQFF TGTGCCAGCAACTCCCCGGGTGCCTCCTACAATGAGCAGTTCTTC
NA TRBJ2-7 TRBV6-1 NA CASSEGLGNYEQYF TGTGCCAGCAGTGAAGGACTAGGGAACTACGAGCAGTACTTC
TRBD1 TRBJ2-3 TRBV7-9 NA CASSLRGRQGGTDTQYF TGTGCCAGCAGCTTAAGAGGCCGACAGGGCGGCACAGATACGCAGTATTTT
NA TRBJ2-3 TRBV5-4 NA CVSSLAGRSTDTQYF TGTGTCAGCAGCTTGGCGGGGAGGAGCACAGATACGCAGTATTTT
TRBD2 TRBJ2-1 TRBV20-1 NA CSARDRLAGGYNEQFF TGCAGTGCTAGAGATCGACTAGCGGGGGGCTATAATGAGCAGTTCTTC
NA TRBJ2-5 TRBV28 NA CASSSVLGETQYF TGTGCCAGCTCTTCGGTACTCGGAGAGACCCAGTACTTC
NA TRBJ2-7 TRBV29-1 NA CSAGTPYYEQYF TGCAGCGCCGGGACACCATACTACGAGCAGTACTTC
NA TRBJ2-7 TRBV27 NA CASRLGGGRRPGKQYF TGTGCCAGCAGATTGGGAGGGGGGCGGCGTCCTGGAAAGCAGTACTTC
TRBD1 TRBJ1-2 TRBV5-1 NA CASSQGQGEGYGYTF TGCGCCAGCAGCCAAGGACAGGGGGAGGGCTATGGCTACACCTTC
TRBD2 TRBJ2-1 TRBV18 NA CASSAGLAGLNEQFF TGTGCCAGCTCAGCAGGACTAGCGGGGCTCAATGAGCAGTTCTTC
TRBD2 TRBJ2-4 TRBV6-5 NA CASSSGLAGRQAKNIQYF TGTGCCAGCAGTTCTGGACTAGCGGGGCGCCAAGCCAAAAACATTCAGTACTTC
NA TRBJ1-4 TRBV11-2 NA CASKTPFSGPHNEKLFF TGTGCCAGCAAAACCCCCTTCTCGGGGCCGCATAATGAAAAACTGTTTTTT
NA TRBJ2-6 TRBV27 NA CASSLGSRRPSGANVLTF TGTGCCAGCAGTTTAGGCTCCAGGAGGCCCTCTGGGGCCAACGTCCTGACTTTC
NA TRBJ2-5 TRBV12-3/TRBV12-4 NA CASTRVGLGDDEQYF TGTGCCAGCACCCGGGTAGGGTTGGGCGATGATGAGCAGTACTTC
NA TRBJ2-7 TRBV5-1 NA CASSPSESGRTEQYF TGCGCCAGCAGCCCATCTGAGAGCGGTCGAACCGAGCAGTACTTC
TRBD2 TRBJ2-1 TRBV28 NA CASTPGLRDNEQFF TGTGCCAGCACCCCGGGACTACGAGACAATGAGCAGTTCTTC
TRBD2 TRBJ2-1 TRBV12-3/TRBV12-4 NA CASSLLAGAFF TGTGCCAGCAGCCTACTAGCGGGGGCGTTCTTC
TRBD2 TRBJ2-1 TRBV5-1 NA CASSLAGVGINEQFF TGCGCCAGCAGTTTAGCGGGAGTGGGGATCAATGAGCAGTTCTTC
TRBD1 TRBJ1-2 TRBV2 many CASSRTGGAGYTF TGTGCCAGCAGTCGGACAGGGGGCGCTGGCTACACCTTC
NA TRBJ1-5 TRBV12-3/TRBV12-4 NA CASSLGRASEPQHF TGTGCCAGCAGTTTAGGAAGGGCGTCTGAGCCCCAGCATTTT
NA TRBJ2-1 TRBV28 once CASSLIETITGYNEQFF TGTGCCAGCAGTTTAATCGAGACTATAACGGGCTACAATGAGCAGTTCTTC
NA TRBJ2-4 TRBV11-1 NA CVSSAGIWGWEQYF TGTGTCAGCAGCGCGGGAATTTGGGGCTGGGAGCAGTACTTC
NA TRBJ2-5 TRBV13 NA CASGQDGRGLDRETQYF TGCGCCAGCGGACAAGACGGGAGGGGGCTAGATCGTGAGACCCAGTACTTC
NA TRBJ2-3 TRBV12-3/TRBV12-4 NA CASLGRAGTDAQYF TGTGCCAGCCTAGGGAGAGCGGGCACAGATGCGCAGTATTTT
NA TRBJ2-1 TRBV30 NA CAWSVSFSYNEQFF TGTGCCTGGAGTGTTAGCTTCTCCTACAATGAGCAGTTCTTC
TRBD2 TRBJ2-4 TRBV6-2/TRBV6-3 NA CASSPTSGRNLKNIQYF TGTGCCAGCAGTCCCACTAGCGGGAGGAATCTAAAAAACATTCAGTACTTC
TRBD2 TRBJ2-1 TRBV12-3/TRBV12-4 NA CASSHSGKYNEQFF TGTGCCAGCAGCCACAGCGGGAAATACAATGAGCAGTTCTTC
TRBD2 TRBJ2-7 TRBV12-3/TRBV12-4 NA CASRDSGTSYEQYF TGTGCCAGCAGAGATAGCGGGACCTCCTACGAGCAGTACTTC
NA TRBJ1-6 TRBV29-1 few CSVGTGSSNSPLHF TGCAGCGTTGGAACAGGCTCGAGTAATTCACCCCTCCACTTT
TRBD1 TRBJ1-1 TRBV28 NA CASTIFLRGGTEAFF TGTGCCAGCACCATTTTCCTCAGGGGGGGGACTGAAGCTTTCTTT
NA TRBJ1-5 TRBV5-5 few CASSLGTRHQPQHF TGTGCCAGCAGCTTGGGGACTCGGCATCAGCCCCAGCATTTT
NA TRBJ2-7 TRBV21-1 few CASSVPGQGDYEQYF TGTGCCAGCAGCGTACCGGGACAGGGTGACTACGAGCAGTACTTC
NA TRBJ2-7 TRBV20-1 NA CSARDPGGTLYEQYF TGCAGTGCTAGAGACCCCGGCGGGACCCTCTACGAGCAGTACTTC
TRBD2 TRBJ2-1 TRBV20-1 few CSASRLAENNEQFF TGCAGTGCTAGCCGACTAGCGGAGAACAATGAGCAGTTCTTC
NA TRBJ1-4 TRBV11-1 NA CASSLGIRETTNEKLFF TGTGCCAGCAGCTTAGGAATCCGTGAGACAACTAATGAAAAACTGTTTTTT
NA TRBJ1-6 TRBV3-1 NA CASRKAADLDSPLHF TGTGCCAGCAGGAAAGCGGCAGATCTCGATTCACCCCTCCACTTT
NA TRBJ2-7 TRBV5-1 NA CASSRDPDYEQYF TGCGCCAGCAGCCGGGACCCGGACTACGAGCAGTACTTC
TRBD1 TRBJ2-7 TRBV4-1 few CASSQVGMTGGSYEQYF TGCGCCAGCAGCCAAGTGGGGATGACAGGGGGTTCCTACGAGCAGTACTTC
TRBD1 TRBJ2-1 TRBV6-5 NA CASSSTGQGPSAQFF TGTGCCAGCAGTTCCACGGGACAGGGGCCCAGTGCGCAGTTCTTC
TRBD1 TRBJ2-5 TRBV28 NA CASERPGQGKETQYF TGTGCCAGCGAGCGACCGGGACAGGGGAAAGAGACCCAGTACTTC
NA TRBJ2-7 TRBV4-1 NA CASSQVRPSEAGAHEQYF TGCGCCAGCAGCCAAGTCAGGCCTAGCGAGGCCGGGGCCCACGAGCAGTACTTC
TRBD2 TRBJ2-5 TRBV28 NA CASSQHQAGTSGLLGETQYF TGTGCCAGCAGTCAACACCAGGCCGGGACTAGCGGGCTTTTGGGAGAGACCCAGTACTTC
NA TRBJ2-5 TRBV5-8 NA CASSWSTQETQYF TGTGCCAGCAGCTGGTCCACGCAAGAGACCCAGTACTTC
NA TRBJ2-1 TRBV6-2/TRBV6-3 NA CASSSLLKNEQFF TGTGCCAGCAGCTCGTTGCTGAAAAATGAGCAGTTCTTC
NA TRBJ1-2 TRBV7-2 few CASSLAPRARDGYTF TGTGCCAGCAGCTTAGCGCCCAGGGCAAGGGATGGCTACACCTTC
NA TRBJ2-5 TRBV20-1 NA CSAETGQETQYF TGCAGTGCCGAGACAGGACAAGAGACCCAGTACTTC
NA TRBJ2-5 TRBV13 NA CASSLGGNGETQYF TGTGCCAGCAGCTTAGGGGGGAACGGAGAGACCCAGTACTTC
TRBD1 TRBJ2-1 TRBV10-3 NA CAISESGTGVYEQFF TGTGCCATCAGTGAGTCCGGGACAGGTGTCTACGAGCAGTTCTTC